These 22 T cell receptor beta chains were sequenced from one sample in a study of blood T cell repertoires in COVID-19 (dated by TCRdb to the early 2020s). Library generation was performed with the immunoSEQ multiplex PCR assay. In its TCRdb copy, this immuneACCESS table keeps in-frame sequences only and misses some clones. Where compared with another copy, unresolved V genes explain less than half of these, and the others have no known cause. For this sample there are approximately 220,000 clones; around four fifths appear just once. In total, the top ten clones hold 27% of the sample. Sequenced input: peripheral blood. These receptors were obtained from a man in his forties or fifties with acute or convalescent COVID-19.

The gene calls are TRBV18 and TRBJ1-5; no clear D gene. This CDR3 is 16 amino acids long. Germline V gives CDR1 KGHSH, CDR2 LQKENI. The V end lost 2 bases, the J end lost 1 base, and 12 bases lay between the germline ends. The CDR3 nucleotides are TGTGCCAGCTCACCAAGGGAGGGTTTAAGCAATCAGCCCCAGCATTTT. Protein product: CASSPREGLSNQPQHF.

This chain uses TRBV5-1 with TRBJ2-7; D perhaps matches TRBD1 (6 bases). V gave up 4 bases and J gave up 6 bases, with 26 bases separating them. Germline V gives CDR1 SGHRS, CDR2 YFSETQ. The CDR3 length is 17 residues. CDR3 loop: CASSAAFGTPDYVEQYF. The CDR3 region has the DNA TGCGCCAGCAGCGCCGCTTTCGGGACACCGGATTACGTCGAGCAGTACTTC.

This rearrangement joins TRBV2 to TRBJ1-5; 8 nucleotides line up with TRBD1. Germline V gives CDR1 SNHLY, CDR2 FYNNEI. The CDR3 loop spans 15 amino acids. Germline trimming cut 5 bases from V and 7 bases from J; bases unmatched to any gene: 10. The CDR3 region is CASSFDRGTKQPQHF. The CDR3 DNA reads TGTGCCAGCAGTTTCGACAGGGGTACGAAGCAGCCCCAGCATTTT.

The chain recombines TRBV6-4 with TRBJ1-2; 7 bases are shared with TRBD1. Germline-derived CDR1 and CDR2 are MRHNA and SNTAGT. The CDR3 totals 14 residues. Unmatched junction bases numbered 9, after V lost 3 bases and J lost 8 bases. In nucleotides, the CDR3 is TGTGCCAGCAGTGAGGGACAGTCACTCCGGGGCTACACCTTC. Translation: CASSEGQSLRGYTF.

V is TRBV18 and J is TRBJ1-4, with D tentatively TRBD1 (6 bases). The CDR3 length is 16 residues. The germline V and J ends were trimmed by 5 bases and 3 bases, with 16 bases remaining between them. Per germline, CDR1 KGHSH and CDR2 LQKENI. The CDR3: CASSARQATANEKLFF. Here the CDR3 DNA reads TGTGCCAGCTCAGCCCGACAGGCTACAGCTAATGAAAAACTGTTTTTT.

V usage is TRBV5-5 and J usage is TRBJ1-1; 8 nucleotides align to TRBD1. V lost 4 bases and J lost 2; bases outside the gene matches: 7. Per germline, CDR1 SGHKS and CDR2 YYEKEE (reference sequence). This CDR3 is built from 15 residues. The CDR3, as DNA: TGTGCCAGCAGCGGAACAGGGGGATTCAACACTGAAGCTTTCTTT. The encoded protein is CASSGTGGFNTEAFF.

This chain connects TRBV5-1 to TRBJ2-3; D perhaps matches TRBD2 (6 bases). This CDR3 region has 15 residues. Germline V gene data show CDR1 as SGHRS and CDR2 as YFSETQ. V lost 0 bases, J lost 4 bases, and 12 bases lay in between. This CDR3 reads CASSLAREHSDTQYF. CDR3 nucleotides: TGCGCCAGCAGCTTGGCTCGGGAGCACTCAGATACGCAGTATTTT.

The chain carries TRBV19 and TRBJ1-1; no reliable D call. V was pared by 9 bases and J by 5 bases, with 19 bases between. Germline V lookup: CDR1 LNHDA, CDR2 SQIVND (reference sequence). This CDR3 contains 14 residues. The CDR3 DNA is TGTGCCAGCTCCCGAGAGAGATCGAGAACTGAAGCTTTCTTT. It is translated as CASSRERSRTEAFF.

The rearrangement joins TRBV27 to TRBJ2-1; 8 bases match TRBD2. V lost 5 bases and J lost 5; bases outside the gene matches: 14. CDR3 length equals 17 residues. Per the germline V gene, CDR1 is MNHEY and CDR2 is SMNVEV (reference sequence). The CDR3 DNA is TGTGCCAGCAGTCCGGGACTTCTAGCGGGCCCAGACAATGAGCAGTTCTTC. Amino acid sequence: CASSPGLLAGPDNEQFF.

DNA for the CDR3: TGTGCCTGGAGTGAAACATCATCTGGGGCCAACGTCCTGACTTTC. This sequence encodes CAWSETSSGANVLTF. The rearrangement uses TRBV30 and TRBJ2-6; D unresolved. V shed 1 base and J shed 1 base, with 8 bases lying between them. The CDR3 extends over 15 amino acids. The germline CDR1 and CDR2 sequences are GTSNPN and SVGIG (reference sequence).

The chain links TRBV30 to TRBJ1-1, with 7 bases fitting TRBD1. The CDR3 length is 15 residues. Germline trimming cut 2 bases from V and 0 bases from J; bases unmatched to any gene: 6. Germline values: CDR1 GTSNPN, CDR2 SVGIG (reference sequence). The CDR3 DNA reads TGTGCCTGGAGTAAAACCAGGGGGGTGAACACTGAAGCTTTCTTT. Amino acid sequence: CAWSKTRGVNTEAFF.

CDR3 sequence reads: CASSIAGAYEQYF. The DNA for the CDR3 is TGTGCCAGTAGTATAGCAGGGGCCTACGAGCAGTACTTC. The gene calls are TRBV19 and TRBJ2-7; D might be TRBD1 (6 bases). This CDR3 has 13 amino acids. V lost 1 base, J lost 2 bases, and 6 bases lay in between. The germline gives CDR1 LNHDA, CDR2 SQIVND (reference sequence).

The CDR3 nucleotides read TGTGCCAGCTCAATCACCGGGACTCCTAAAGAGACCCAGTACTTC. This codes for CASSITGTPKETQYF. This chain uses TRBV18 with TRBJ2-5; D is possibly TRBD2 (6 bases). This CDR3 spans 15 amino acids. The germline V gene encodes CDR1 KGHSH and CDR2 LQKENI. V was shortened by 5 bases and J by 3 bases, with 16 bases between the two germline ends.

The rearrangement uses TRBV7-9 and TRBJ1-2; the D is unclear. Germline lookup yields CDR1 SEHNR and CDR2 FQNEAQ (reference sequence). There are 12 residues in the CDR3. Trimming shortened V by 4 bases and J by 12 bases, and 15 bases separated the two germline ends. DNA of the CDR3: TGTGCCAGCAGCTCAAACGTTTTCTGGCACACCTTC. This sequence encodes CASSSNVFWHTF. The full variable domain, its missing parts supplied by reference TRBV7-9 and TRBJ1-2, is DTGVSQNPRHKITKRGQNVTFRCDPISEHNRLYWYRQTLGQGPEFLTYFQNEAQLEKSRLLSDRFSAERPKGSFSTLEIQRTEQGDSAMYLCASSSNVFWHTFGSGTRLTVV.

The chain links TRBV9 to TRBJ2-3; tentative D call: TRBD2 (5 bases). V was clipped by 1 base and J by 0 bases, with 12 bases between them. Germline values: CDR1 SGDLS, CDR2 YYNGEE. CDR3 length: 16 amino acids. The CDR3 region has the DNA TGTGCCAGCAGCGTATTGGCGGGCACTAGCACAGATACGCAGTATTTT. Protein product: CASSVLAGTSTDTQYF.

V and J are TRBV6-5 and TRBJ1-1, with D unclear. The CDR3 spans 14 residues. CDR1 and CDR2 (germline): MNHEY, SVGAGI. The germline V and J ends were trimmed by 0 bases and 6 bases, with 11 bases remaining between them. The CDR3 reads CASSYSFGRAEAFF. DNA for the CDR3: TGTGCCAGCAGTTACTCTTTCGGTCGTGCTGAAGCTTTCTTT.

The CDR3 region is CASSPGQGAGTDTQYF. The CDR3 nucleotides are TGTGCCAGCAGCCCCGGACAGGGGGCGGGCACAGATACGCAGTATTTT. The J gene is TRBJ2-3, the V gene TRBV5-8; TRBD1 aligns across 11 bases. With 4 bases clipped from V and 1 base from J, the junction kept 5 bases outside the gene matches. This CDR3 spans 16 amino acids. Germline lookup yields CDR1 SGHTS and CDR2 YDEGEE.

The chain links TRBV18 to TRBJ2-1, with TRBD2 identical over 13 bases. The germline gives CDR1 KGHSH, CDR2 LQKENI. V was clipped by 3 bases and J by 7 bases; unmatched bases: 6. The length of the CDR3 is 16 residues. CDR3 amino acids: CASSPPGLAGDNEQFF. CDR3 nucleotide sequence: TGTGCCAGCTCACCTCCAGGACTAGCGGGAGATAATGAGCAGTTCTTC. The whole variable domain, filled in from reference TRBV18 and TRBJ2-1, reads NAGVMQNPRHLVRRRGQEARLRCSPMKGHSHVYWYRQLPEEGLKFMVYLQKENIIDESGMPKERFSAEFPKEGPSILRIQQVVRGDSAAYFCASSPPGLAGDNEQFFGPGTRLTVL.

The chain employs TRBV5-6 and TRBJ1-2; 8 nucleotides line up with TRBD1. The V gene's germline CDR1 is SGHDT and CDR2 YYEEEE. V lost 4 bases to trimming and J lost 4 bases; unmatched junction nucleotides: 6. This CDR3 has 14 amino acids. The CDR3 is CASSPGQGGYGYTF. The CDR3, as DNA: TGTGCCAGCAGCCCCGGACAGGGAGGCTATGGCTACACCTTC.

This clone occurred a few times. The CDR3 reads CASSPEGTVNTEAFF. As DNA, the CDR3 is TGTGCCAGCTCACCAGAGGGGACAGTCAACACTGAAGCTTTCTTT. The chain employs TRBV18 and TRBJ1-1; 7 nucleotides agree with TRBD1. The length of the CDR3 is 15 residues. V was pared by 2 bases and J by 2 bases, with 5 bases of the junction left unmatched. Looked up from germline, CDR1 is KGHSH and CDR2 is LQKENI.

The rearrangement joins TRBV25-1 to TRBJ1-2, with no clear D. The germline CDR1 and CDR2 sequences are MGHDK and SYGVNS. Trimming pared 0 bases from V and 6 bases from J, leaving 11 bases between. The CDR3 runs to 14 residues. CDR3 region: CASSEYPHGDGYTF. The CDR3 DNA sequence: TGTGCCAGCAGTGAATACCCACATGGAGATGGCTACACCTTC.

The chain combines TRBV27 with TRBJ2-1; D gene ambiguous. The V end lost 7 bases, the J end lost 9 bases, and 10 bases lay between the germline ends. Germline CDR1 is MNHEY and CDR2 is SMNVEV (reference sequence). The CDR3 runs to 11 residues. The CDR3 sequence: CASTLGPEQFF. The CDR3 nucleotides read TGTGCCAGCACCCTAGGTCCTGAGCAGTTCTTC.